The 12 T cell receptor beta chains listed next were all sequenced from one sample in a study of regulatory T cells in long-lasting Graves disease. Construction of the TCR beta libraries employed iRepertoire HTBI primers in conjunction with Arm-PCR of CDR3 regions. Using its own MiXCR run on the multiplex PCR reads, TCRdb lists one record per CDR3 protein. The repertoire holds about 290,000 distinct CDR3 sequences, 22% seen once, with roughly 56% in the top ten. Noted time point: persistent/refractory GD, antithyroid drugs over 5 years with positive TRAb. After RNA was extracted from PBMCs, the TCR library was made from it. Sequencing used peripheral blood mononuclear cells (PBMCs), obtained when the disease was refractory, from a patient treated with antithyroid drugs. These receptors were taken from a female donor with Graves disease.

This clonotype has a handful of counts. In DNA, the CDR3 is TGTGCCAGCAGTTACCTGGGGTATAGCAATCAGCCCCAGCATTTT. It codes for CASSYLGYSNQPQHF. The chain combines TRBV6-9 with TRBJ1-5; D unclear. The CDR3 totals 15 residues. Germline CDR1 and CDR2: MNHGY and SVAAGI. V lost 3 bases, J lost 0 bases, and 9 bases lay in between.

The chain uses TRBV19 and TRBJ2-7; 12 bases match TRBD2. The CDR3 length is 15 residues. Germline CDR1 reads LNHDA; CDR2 reads SQIVND (reference sequence). V lost 4 bases to trimming and J lost 3 bases; unmatched junction nucleotides: 4. CDR3 protein: CASSRGLAGYYEQYF. CDR3 nucleotide sequence: TGTGCCAGTAGTAGAGGACTAGCGGGATACTACGAGCAGTACTTC.

This clonotype was observed at least ten times. The chain carries TRBV7-8 and TRBJ2-7; maybe TRBD2 (6 bases). The CDR3 consists of 14 residues. Trimming left V 3 bases short and J 6 bases short, with 15 bases between. Germline assignment: CDR1 SGHVS and CDR2 FQNEAQ. Here the CDR3 DNA reads TGTGCCAGCAGCTTTCACGTTTCCGGGAGCGAGCAGTACTTC. This codes for CASSFHVSGSEQYF. The full variable domain, rest sourced from reference TRBV7-8 and TRBJ2-7, is GAGVSQSPRYKVAKRGQDVALRCDPISGHVSLFWYQQALGQGPEFLTYFQNEAQLDKSGLPSDRFFAERPEGSVSTLKIQRTQQEDSAVYLCASSFHVSGSEQYFGPGTRLTVT.

In its sample, this clonotype was seen many times. The chain links TRBV28 to TRBJ1-2, with D possibly TRBD1 on 5 matching bases. Trimming shortened V by 4 bases and J by 4 bases, and 28 bases separated the two germline ends. Looked up from germline, CDR1 is MDHEN and CDR2 is SYDVKM. CDR3 length: 19 residues. The CDR3 bases are TGTGCCAGCAGTTCCCCACCTGGCAGGCTGATGGGGGGGGGCTATGGCTACACCTTC. Translation gives CASSSPPGRLMGGGYGYTF.

This clonotype was seen repeatedly, ten times or more. The chain employs TRBV2 and TRBJ1-2; TRBD1 might be the D (5 bases). CDR1 is SNHLY, CDR2 FYNNEI, per germline. This CDR3 is built from 14 residues. V was pared by 6 bases and J by 7 bases, with 18 bases between. The CDR3 region is CASSVREFHFGYTF. CDR3 DNA: TGTGCCAGCAGCGTCAGGGAGTTTCACTTTGGCTACACCTTC.

A few counts support this clonotype. V is TRBV7-2 and J is TRBJ1-1, with D maybe TRBD1 (6 bases). V was pared by 1 base and J by 1 base, with 10 bases between. The CDR3 is 15 residues long. CDR1 is SGHTA, CDR2 FQGNSA, per germline. Here the CDR3 reads CASSLGQAGNTEAFF. In DNA, the CDR3 is TGTGCCAGCAGCTTAGGACAGGCTGGGAACACTGAAGCTTTCTTT.

There are many counts of this clonotype. This chain joins TRBV28 and TRBJ1-6, with TRBD1 identical over 11 bases. The CDR3 contains 14 residues. The V segment lost 3 bases and the J segment 9 bases; nucleotides outside the gene matches: 1. In germline, CDR1 is MDHEN, CDR2 SYDVKM. CDR3 loop: CASSLDRGPSPLHF. CDR3 nucleotides: TGTGCCAGCAGTTTGGACAGGGGGCCTTCACCCCTCCACTTT. Together with reference TRBV28 and TRBJ1-6, the CDR3 gives the full variable domain: DVKVTQSSRYLVKRTGEKVFLECVQDMDHENMFWYRQDPGLGLRLIYFSYDVKMKEKGDIPEGYSVSREKKERFSLILESASTNQTSMYLCASSLDRGPSPLHFGNGTRLTVT.

This clonotype has just a few counts. This CDR3 is CASSRLAGGRPGELFF. CDR3 in DNA: TGTGCCAGCAGCCGATTAGCGGGAGGGCGGCCCGGGGAGCTGTTTTTT. The chain carries TRBV13 and TRBJ2-2; 11 bases are shared with TRBD2. The CDR3 totals 16 residues. Germline V gives CDR1 PRHDT, CDR2 FYEKMQ (reference sequence). J gave up 6 bases and V 5 bases, and 8 bases lay outside the gene matches.

The chain is built from TRBV10-3 and TRBJ2-7; 7 bases line up with TRBD1. The CDR3 has 13 residues. Germline loops: CDR1 ENHRY, CDR2 SYGVKD. The V and J ends lost 10 bases and 1 base, in that order; junction bases with no gene match: 7. Here the CDR3 reads CATGTDTSYEQYF. The DNA for the CDR3 is TGTGCCACCGGGACAGACACTTCCTACGAGCAGTACTTC.

This clonotype was picked up many times. The V gene is TRBV11-2, the J gene TRBJ2-7; TRBD2 is a possible D gene (6 bases). The CDR3 extends over 13 amino acids. Germline V gives CDR1 SGHAT, CDR2 FQNNGV. The V and J ends lost 10 bases and 1 base respectively, with 14 bases between them. Here the CDR3 DNA reads TGTGCCATAACTGGGGCGGGGTCCTACGAGCAGTACTTC. Its translation is CAITGAGSYEQYF.

The J gene is TRBJ2-7, the V gene TRBV9; D may match TRBD1 or TRBD2 (5 bases each). Germline CDR1 is SGDLS and CDR2 is YYNGEE. This CDR3 is 14 amino acids long. The V end lost 3 bases, the J end lost 1 base, and 11 bases lay between the germline ends. CDR3 in amino acids: CASSDGTTSYEQYF. The CDR3 DNA is TGTGCCAGCAGCGACGGGACGACTTCCTACGAGCAGTACTTC.

This clonotype was found a few times. The rearrangement links TRBV20-1 to TRBJ1-1; 10 bases are shared with TRBD1. The V segment lost 7 bases and the J segment 0 bases; nucleotides outside the gene matches: 2. The CDR3 is 13 residues long. Per the germline V gene, CDR1 is DFQATT and CDR2 is SNEGSKA (reference sequence). Here the CDR3 reads CSGDRGMNTEAFF. CDR3 bases: TGCAGTGGGGACAGGGGTATGAACACTGAAGCTTTCTTT.